Presented here are 9 T cell receptor beta chains from one specimen sequenced in a study of graft-versus-host responses after intestinal transplantation. Clones were sequenced by immunoSEQ multiplex PCR, and TCRdb holds only the in-frame ones, with some missing. This sample has fewer than 75,000 clones; about 90% occur once, and the top ten carry less than 2%. The source material was PBMCs, sampled 26 days after transplant. The source is a human patient who received an intestinal transplant, so some T cells may come from the graft donor.

This rearrangement joins TRBV9 to TRBJ1-6; 10 nucleotides agree with TRBD1. The CDR3 totals 20 residues. Germline CDR1 is SGDLS and CDR2 is YYNGEE. The ends lost 0 bases at V and 0 bases at J; junction bases unmatched: 9. The CDR3 loop reads CASSVGDRGLTASYNSPLHF. The CDR3 DNA reads as TGTGCCAGCAGCGTAGGGGACAGGGGTCTTACTGCCTCCTATAATTCACCCCTCCACTTT.

The J gene is TRBJ2-1, the V gene TRBV2; a possible D gene is TRBD2 (6 bases). This CDR3 is 14 amino acids long. Germline V gives CDR1 SNHLY, CDR2 FYNNEI. The ends were cut back, 8 bases at V and 6 bases at J, with 17 bases in the middle. The CDR3 region has the DNA TGTGCCAGCCTAGGAGGGGCCCGCAGCAATGAGCAGTTCTTC. It yields the protein CASLGGARSNEQFF.

The chain is built from TRBV4-1 and TRBJ2-2, with 7 bases fitting TRBD2. The CDR3 totals 16 residues. Trimming at V came to 0 bases and at J to 7 bases, leaving 8 bases not matched to a gene. Germline loops: CDR1 MGHRA, CDR2 YSYEKL. The CDR3 region is CASSQDWGLLGGELFF. The CDR3 DNA is TGCGCCAGCAGCCAAGATTGGGGACTACTGGGCGGGGAGCTGTTTTTT.

The V call is TRBV27, the J call TRBJ1-4, with unresolved D. The germline V gene encodes CDR1 MNHEY and CDR2 SMNVEV (reference sequence). The CDR3 is 17 residues long. Trimming cost V 5 bases and J 4 bases, with 20 bases left between them. For the CDR3, the DNA is TGTGCCAGCAGTACTCCCCGAGGCGGGTCCCTTAATGAAAAACTGTTTTTT. This codes for CASSTPRGGSLNEKLFF. The full variable domain, its missing parts supplied by reference TRBV27 and TRBJ1-4, is EAQVTQNPRYLITVTGKKLTVTCSQNMNHEYMSWYRQDPGLGLRQIYYSMNVEVTDKGDVPEGYKVSRKEKRNFPLILESPSPNQTSLYFCASSTPRGGSLNEKLFFGSGTQLSVL.

As DNA, the CDR3 is TGTGCCAGCAGCCCTAAGGAGGCTGAGCAGTTCTTC. Amino acid sequence: CASSPKEAEQFF. The chain joins TRBV7-9 to TRBJ2-1; the D gene is possibly TRBD2 (5 bases). Trimming took 5 bases from V and 9 from J, leaving 11 bases between them. The CDR3 spans 12 residues. Germline values: CDR1 SEHNR, CDR2 FQNEAQ (reference sequence).

The rearrangement joins TRBV6-6 to TRBJ2-5; D not certain. The CDR3 is 12 amino acids. Germline loops: CDR1 MNHNY, CDR2 SVGAGI (reference sequence). V gave up 2 bases and J gave up 1 base, with 2 bases separating them. The CDR3 region has the DNA TGTGCCAGCAGTTACCTCCAAGAGACCCAGTACTTC. This gives the protein CASSYLQETQYF.

V and J are TRBV5-1 and TRBJ1-3; D is perhaps TRBD1 (6 bases). The CDR3 contains 16 residues. Deletions cut 4 bases from V and 1 base from J, with 15 bases between. Per the germline V gene, CDR1 is SGHRS and CDR2 is YFSETQ. CDR3 DNA sequence: TGCGCCAGCAGCCGGTCCGGGGGGGCATCTGGAAACACCATATATTTT. Translating gives CASSRSGGASGNTIYF.

This chain links TRBV5-4 with TRBJ1-2; 7 bases match TRBD1. CDR3 length equals 20 residues. Losses at the gene ends were 4 bases for V and 4 bases for J; bases not matched to a gene: 25. Per the germline V gene, CDR1 is SGHNT and CDR2 is YYREEE (reference sequence). CDR3 coding DNA: TGTGCCAGCAGCCCAGCTTGGGGCGGCGAAGGGGGCCCAGCTATCTATGGCTACACCTTC. It translates to CASSPAWGGEGGPAIYGYTF.

The rearrangement links TRBV27 to TRBJ2-7; the D gene is possibly TRBD1 (5 bases). CDR3 length: 13 residues. Germline loops: CDR1 MNHEY, CDR2 SMNVEV (reference sequence). V gave up 5 bases and J gave up 2 bases, with 10 bases separating them. CDR3 sequence reads: CASSPGQAYEQYF. CDR3 coding DNA: TGTGCCAGCAGTCCCGGACAAGCCTACGAGCAGTACTTC.